The following is a TCR beta chain sequence with its context. This record belongs to a study of Ad26.COV2.S vaccination and SARS-CoV-2 variants. The CDR3 has 19 amino acids. The germline gives CDR1 SGHKS, CDR2 YYEKEE (reference sequence). V shed 0 bases, J shed 1 base, and the junction held 10 bases outside the gene matches. Treatment noted: roughly 19 received Ad26.COV2.S at low or high dose, single or two shots; roughly 5 received placebo; per-sample allocation not given. The investigators took samples on day 63 after the first vaccine or placebo injection. The assay was immunoSEQ multiplex PCR, and TCRdb's table has in-frame clones only and misses some. The profile shows 400,000 to 450,000 clones, about nine tenths of them singletons.

The sample in question was peripheral blood, obtained in a trial of Ad26.COV2.S vaccine versus placebo. This sequence was found in a person aged 18-65 years who received the Ad26.COV2.S COVID-19 vaccine or a placebo. This chain links TRBV5-5 with TRBJ2-1, with TRBD2 matching 10 bases. CDR3 loop: CASSLASGRAGRSYNEQFF. DNA for the CDR3: TGTGCCAGCAGCTTGGCAAGCGGGAGGGCCGGTAGGTCCTACAATGAGCAGTTCTTC. Based on the CDR3 plus reference TRBV5-5 and TRBJ2-1, the full variable domain is DAGVTQSPTHLIKTRGQQVTLRCSPISGHKSVSWYQQVLGQGPQFIFQYYEKEERGRGNFPDRFSARQFPNYSSELNVNALLLGDSALYLCASSLASGRAGRSYNEQFFGPGTRLTVL.